The 5 T cell receptor beta chains below were found in one sample sequenced in a study of blood T cell repertoires in COVID-19. Clones were read by immunoSEQ multiplex PCR, and TCRdb kept only the in-frame ones, dropping some. Of under 200,000 clones listed, around 84% were seen once; the top ten hold roughly 8%. Sequencing was performed on PBMCs or T cells enriched from blood (not recorded which). The receptors come from a woman aged 45-65 years who had recovered from COVID-19.

This sequence joins TRBV29-1 and TRBJ1-2, with D perhaps matching TRBD1 (6 bases). V was clipped by 5 bases and J by 8 bases, with 18 bases between them. CDR3 length equals 13 residues. Germline CDR1 and CDR2: SQVTM and ANQGSEA. This CDR3 reads CSVKRQVRWGYTF. CDR3 DNA sequence: TGCAGCGTTAAACGACAGGTCAGATGGGGCTACACCTTC.

The chain is built from TRBV5-1 and TRBJ1-6, with D possibly matching TRBD1 (5 bases). V was clipped by 6 bases and J by 2 bases, with 12 bases between them. Germline CDR1 and CDR2: SGHRS and YFSETQ. The CDR3 is 15 residues long. In nucleotides, the CDR3 is TGCGCCAGCACCGCCCAGGGCCCCTATAATTCACCCCTCCACTTT. Translated, it gives CASTAQGPYNSPLHF.

J is TRBJ2-7 and V is TRBV28, with 8 bases fitting TRBD1. From germline, CDR1 is MDHEN and CDR2 SYDVKM. V was clipped by 7 bases and J by 0 bases; unmatched bases: 8. The CDR3 has 15 residues. The CDR3 is CASNFGDRSSYEQYF. CDR3 DNA: TGTGCCAGCAACTTCGGGGACAGGAGCTCCTACGAGCAGTACTTC.

V and J are TRBV10-3 and TRBJ2-7; 10 bases map to TRBD1. V was pared by 1 base and J by 6 bases, with 6 bases of the junction left unmatched. From germline, CDR1 is ENHRY and CDR2 SYGVKD. This CDR3 spans 15 amino acids. CDR3 amino acids: CAISELGTGEGEQYF. The CDR3, as DNA: TGTGCCATCAGTGAGTTGGGGACAGGGGAAGGCGAGCAGTACTTC.

J is TRBJ2-3 and V is TRBV7-2; D is perhaps TRBD2 (5 bases). Trimming stripped 1 base from V and 0 bases from J, with 11 bases between. The length of the CDR3 is 16 residues. Germline assignment: CDR1 SGHTA and CDR2 FQGNSA. The CDR3: CASSLGGGSSTDTQYF. CDR3 nucleotide sequence: TGTGCCAGCAGCTTAGGAGGTGGGAGTAGCACAGATACGCAGTATTTT.